Presented here are 6 T cell receptor beta chains from one specimen sequenced in a study of T cell responses to AZD1222 COVID-19 vaccine. The assay was immunoSEQ multiplex PCR, and TCRdb's table has in-frame clones only and misses some. The sample carries 130,000 or so clones, about 89% recorded once. The material sequenced was peripheral blood, taken on day 0 of AZD1222 vaccination. The receptors were sampled from an adult in good health.

The V and J genes are TRBV30 and TRBJ1-1; D uncertain. Per the germline V gene, CDR1 is GTSNPN and CDR2 is SVGIG (reference sequence). This CDR3 has 12 amino acids. V was cut by 7 bases and J by 0 bases, with 9 bases left in between. The CDR3 region is CAFDGMNTEAFF. Written as DNA, the CDR3 is TGTGCCTTTGACGGCATGAACACTGAAGCTTTCTTT.

This clone has more than one count but fewer than ten. The genes are TRBV27 and TRBJ1-5; maybe TRBD1 (6 bases). Trimming took 8 bases from V and 0 from J, leaving 14 bases between them. CDR1 and CDR2 from the germline V gene are MNHEY and SMNVEV (reference sequence). CDR3 length: 15 residues. CDR3 nucleotides: TGTGCCAGCTCCCAGGGGTCGGGTAGCAATCAGCCCCAGCATTTT. Residues: CASSQGSGSNQPQHF.

This clone was counted once. This sequence joins TRBV6-5 and TRBJ2-5, with D tentatively TRBD2 (6 bases). Between the trimmed V and J ends, which lost 7 bases and 5 bases, there was a span of 14 bases. CDR3 length equals 13 residues. Germline values: CDR1 MNHEY, CDR2 SVGAGI. The CDR3 nucleotides read TGTGCCAGCACTGGGGGACTCCGGGAGACCCAGTACTTC. Its translation is CASTGGLRETQYF.

The chain uses TRBV27 and TRBJ1-1; 8 bases map to TRBD1. This CDR3 is built from 16 residues. The trim removed 5 bases at V and 1 base at J, leaving 9 bases unmatched. From germline, CDR1 is MNHEY and CDR2 SMNVEV (reference sequence). The CDR3 DNA sequence: TGTGCCAGCAGTCCCCTCGACAGGGGCTCGAACACTGAAGCTTTCTTT. Translating gives CASSPLDRGSNTEAFF.

This rearrangement joins TRBV15 to TRBJ2-5, with D unresolved. With 0 bases removed from V and 2 bases from J, the gap between germline ends came to 7 bases. The CDR3 has 14 amino acids. The germline V gene has CDR1 LNHNV and CDR2 YYDKDF (reference sequence). The CDR3 coding sequence is TGTGCCACCAGCAGAGATTTGGGGCAAGAGACCCAGTACTTC. Amino acid sequence: CATSRDLGQETQYF. The full variable domain, in which reference TRBV15 and TRBJ2-5 provide the parts outside the CDR3, is DAMVIQNPRYQVTQFGKPVTLSCSQTLNHNVMYWYQQKSSQAPKLLFHYYDKDFNNEADTPDNFQSRRPNTSFCFLDIRSPGLGDTAMYLCATSRDLGQETQYFGPGTRLLVL.

The genes are TRBV6-5 and TRBJ1-1; D is possibly TRBD1 (5 bases). Germline loops: CDR1 MNHEY, CDR2 SVGAGI. This CDR3 spans 14 amino acids. V was shortened by 6 bases and J by 5 bases, with 16 bases between the two germline ends. The CDR3 DNA follows: TGTGCCAGCAGCCGCGGCAGGGTTTTTACTGAAGCTTTCTTT. This gives the protein CASSRGRVFTEAFF.